This section outlines one T cell receptor beta chain sequence together with its context. What it recognizes is unknown. This record comes from a study of cytomegalovirus exposure and HLA in healthy donors. Points from the study as a whole: In a later analysis, productive TCRs from donors in an Asian-associated ancestry cluster reportedly carried fewer N-insertions than the cohort mean. CMV serostatus was the only immune exposure information that was available.

The CDR3 extends over 15 amino acids. Germline CDR1 SGHNT, CDR2 YENEEA. V lost 1 base, J lost 1 base, and 9 bases lay in between. In the PCR, 60 Vbeta and 13 Jbeta primers were used. This table comes from immunoSEQ multiplex PCR, and its TCRdb copy is limited to in-frame clones, with some not included. The sample yields 150,000 to 200,000 clones, around 86% seen once. The V call is TRBV11-3, the J call TRBJ2-3, with no clear D. Sequenced input: PBMCs. The TCR comes from a man aged 45-65 years in good health and CMV-seropositive. The CDR3 loop is CASSLGVGRTDTQYF. For the CDR3, the DNA is TGTGCCAGCAGCTTAGGTGTCGGTCGCACAGATACGCAGTATTTT.